The 26 T cell receptor beta chains reported below all come from one sample, sequenced in a study of T cells after posttransplantation cyclophosphamide. Repertoires were generated with immunoSEQ multiplex PCR, while TCRdb's copy carries only in-frame clones and drops some. The data show tens of thousands of clones, roughly 92% seen once. Sequenced: PBMCs. These receptors came from a woman aged 25 to 39 in good health and a related stem cell transplant donor.

This chain links TRBV23-1 with TRBJ1-5; the match to TRBD1 covers 7 bases. TRBV23-1 is labeled an ORF, and its function is uncertain. CDR3 length equals 15 residues. With 3 bases clipped from V and 2 bases from J, the junction kept 4 bases outside the gene matches. CDR3 nucleotides: TGCGCCAGCAGTCATCTGGGGACAGGCAATCAGCCCCAGCATTTT. Translated: CASSHLGTGNQPQHF.

The chain uses TRBV25-1 and TRBJ2-7, with D perhaps matching TRBD1 (5 bases). V gave up 3 bases and J gave up 5 bases, with 11 bases separating them. Germline V gene sequence: CDR1 MGHDK, CDR2 SYGVNS. The CDR3 totals 13 residues. The CDR3 bases are TGTGCCAGCAGTGATATAGGGGCGGACGAGCAGTACTTC. Its protein product is CASSDIGADEQYF.

CDR3: CASSSAGLSYEQYF. Written as DNA, the CDR3 is TGTGCCAGCAGTTCCGCGGGTCTCTCCTACGAGCAGTACTTC. The J gene is TRBJ2-7, the V gene TRBV6-5, with D perhaps matching TRBD2 (5 bases). CDR3 length: 14 residues. V lost 4 bases and J lost 0, with 10 bases in between. The V gene's germline CDR1 is MNHEY and CDR2 SVGAGI.

V is TRBV9 and J is TRBJ2-7; TRBD2 agrees at 10 bases. J lost 7 bases, V lost 4 bases, and 11 bases had no gene match. The V gene's germline CDR1 is SGDLS and CDR2 YYNGEE. The CDR3 sequence is 15 residues long. This CDR3 is CASSFTSGVPGEQYF. The CDR3 DNA reads as TGTGCCAGCAGCTTTACTAGCGGGGTTCCGGGGGAGCAGTACTTC.

This chain connects TRBV7-9 to TRBJ1-1, with TRBD1 matching 8 bases. With 5 bases clipped from V and 4 bases from J, the junction kept 6 bases outside the gene matches. Germline CDR1 reads SEHNR; CDR2 reads FQNEAQ (reference sequence). The CDR3 is 14 amino acids. The CDR3 loop reads CASSVTGGVTEAFF. CDR3 DNA: TGTGCCAGCAGCGTTACAGGGGGGGTCACTGAAGCTTTCTTT.

The chain joins TRBV18 to TRBJ1-1, with 9 bases that match TRBD1. This CDR3 spans 14 amino acids. The J segment lost 3 bases and the V segment lost 4 bases, leaving 3 bases of the junction unmatched. The V gene's germline CDR1 is KGHSH and CDR2 LQKENI. CDR3: CASSRGQGHTEAFF. As DNA, the CDR3 is TGTGCCAGCTCACGGGGACAGGGCCACACTGAAGCTTTCTTT.

This rearrangement joins TRBV11-2 to TRBJ2-7, with 7 bases lining up with TRBD1. Germline CDR1 SGHAT, CDR2 FQNNGV. V lost 1 base and J lost 3; bases outside the gene matches: 6. This CDR3 contains 15 residues. CDR3 DNA sequence: TGTGCCAGCAGCTTAGTACCAGGGGGATTCTACGAGCAGTACTTC. Encoded protein: CASSLVPGGFYEQYF.

V and J are TRBV4-3 and TRBJ1-1, with no clear D. V gave up 0 bases and J gave up 1 base, with 9 bases separating them. Germline CDR1 reads LGHNA; CDR2 reads YSLEER. CDR3 size: 15 residues. CDR3 in amino acids: CASSQDPQANTEAFF. CDR3 coding DNA: TGCGCCAGCAGCCAAGATCCCCAGGCGAACACTGAAGCTTTCTTT.

The chain links TRBV7-9 to TRBJ1-1; 7 bases fit TRBD1. Germline CDR1 SEHNR, CDR2 FQNEAQ (reference sequence). The junction had 10 bases not matched to a gene; V was cut back by 2 bases and J by 1 base. The CDR3 spans 17 residues. CDR3 sequence reads: CASSLRGTVWGNTEAFF. CDR3 nucleotide sequence: TGTGCCAGCAGCTTAAGGGGGACAGTCTGGGGGAACACTGAAGCTTTCTTT.

The genes are TRBV2 and TRBJ2-3; 7 positions agree with TRBD2. This CDR3 spans 16 amino acids. Germline lookup yields CDR1 SNHLY and CDR2 FYNNEI. V gave up 5 bases and J gave up 0 bases; unmatched junction bases: 8. The CDR3 nucleotides are TGTGCCAGCAGTTCCCCTAGCGGACCTAGCACAGATACGCAGTATTTT. Translating gives CASSSPSGPSTDTQYF. Based on the CDR3 plus reference TRBV2 and TRBJ2-3, the full variable domain is EPEVTQTPSHQVTQMGQEVILRCVPISNHLYFYWYRQILGQKVEFLVSFYNNEISEKSEIFDDQFSVERPDGSNFTLKIRSTKLEDSAMYFCASSSPSGPSTDTQYFGPGTRLTVL.

The CDR3 loop reads CASSPGTVNYGYTF. The CDR3 nucleotides are TGTGCCAGCAGCCCCGGGACAGTTAACTATGGCTACACCTTC. The chain recombines TRBV7-3 with TRBJ1-2; the match to TRBD1 covers 7 bases. The germline V gene encodes CDR1 SGHTA and CDR2 FQGTGA. The CDR3 runs 14 residues. Trimming took 5 bases from V and 1 from J; bases not matched to a gene: 4. The full variable domain, completed using reference TRBV7-3 and TRBJ1-2, is GAGVSQTPSNKVTEKGKYVELRCDPISGHTALYWYRQSLGQGPEFLIYFQGTGAADDSGLPNDRFFAVRPEGSVSTLKIQRTERGDSAVYLCASSPGTVNYGYTFGSGTRLTVV.

In regard to this clone: Other DNA sequences in the same sample also yield this CDR3. V usage is TRBV27 and J usage is TRBJ1-1, with D tentatively TRBD1 (6 bases). Germline V gene data show CDR1 as MNHEY and CDR2 as SMNVEV (reference sequence). CDR3 length: 13 amino acids. V lost 5 bases and J 1 base, leaving 8 bases between the germline ends. DNA of the CDR3: TGTGCCAGCAGTCTGGGACAGAACACTGAAGCTTTCTTT. Its protein is CASSLGQNTEAFF.

The V call is TRBV11-2, the J call TRBJ1-3; TRBD1 aligns across 9 bases. V lost 5 bases and J lost 2; bases outside the gene matches: 7. The V gene's germline CDR1 is SGHAT and CDR2 FQNNGV. This CDR3 is built from 16 residues. CDR3 in DNA: TGTGCCAGCAGCCCCCGGACAGGGGAGGCTGGAAACACCATATATTTT. Residues: CASSPRTGEAGNTIYF.

This clone was picked up one time. The V and J genes are TRBV7-9 and TRBJ2-1, with TRBD2 matching 7 bases. The CDR3 covers 15 residues. The V gene end was trimmed by 3 bases and the J gene end by 0 bases; junction bases not matched to a gene: 2. The germline gives CDR1 SEHNR, CDR2 FQNEAQ (reference sequence). CDR3 protein: CASSLRGGSYNEQFF. The CDR3 DNA is TGTGCCAGCAGCTTGCGCGGGGGCTCCTACAATGAGCAGTTCTTC. Full variable domain (missing parts from reference TRBV7-9 and TRBJ2-1): DTGVSQNPRHKITKRGQNVTFRCDPISEHNRLYWYRQTLGQGPEFLTYFQNEAQLEKSRLLSDRFSAERPKGSFSTLEIQRTEQGDSAMYLCASSLRGGSYNEQFFGPGTRLTVL.

V is TRBV4-1 and J is TRBJ1-2, with 7 bases lining up with TRBD1. The CDR3 covers 15 residues. V shed 1 base, J shed 2 bases, and the junction held 4 bases outside the gene matches. The V gene's germline CDR1 is MGHRA and CDR2 YSYEKL. As DNA, the CDR3 is TGCGCCAGCAGCCAAGCGGAGGGGGCCAACTATGGCTACACCTTC. Its translation: CASSQAEGANYGYTF.

The rearrangement links TRBV9 to TRBJ1-1, with TRBD1 as a possible D gene (6 bases). Germline V gene sequence: CDR1 SGDLS, CDR2 YYNGEE. The CDR3 spans 14 residues. The germline V and J ends were trimmed by 2 bases and 4 bases, with 12 bases remaining between them. CDR3 loop: CASSVSGGSTEAFF. The CDR3 DNA reads as TGTGCCAGCAGCGTCAGCGGGGGCTCCACTGAAGCTTTCTTT. Combining the CDR3 with reference TRBV9 and TRBJ1-1 gives the whole variable domain DSGVTQTPKHLITATGQRVTLRCSPRSGDLSVYWYQQSLDQGLQFLIQYYNGEERAKGNILERFSAQQFPDLHSELNLSSLELGDSALYFCASSVSGGSTEAFFGQGTRLTVV.

V is TRBV6-1 and J is TRBJ1-1; 7 nucleotides align to TRBD1. J was trimmed by 8 bases and V by 5 bases; bases with no gene match: 2. Germline V gene sequence: CDR1 MNHNS, CDR2 SASEGT. CDR3 length: 11 residues. The CDR3 is CASSPTGEAFF. In DNA form, the CDR3 reads TGTGCCAGCAGTCCGACAGGGGAAGCTTTCTTT.

The chain joins TRBV11-2 to TRBJ2-4, with TRBD2 as a possible D gene (6 bases). Germline V lookup: CDR1 SGHAT, CDR2 FQNNGV. Between the trimmed V and J ends, which lost 4 bases and 1 base, there was a span of 17 bases. The CDR3 is 17 residues long. The CDR3 spells CASSWGRGGWAKNIQYF. The DNA of the CDR3 is TGTGCCAGCAGCTGGGGACGGGGAGGTTGGGCCAAAAACATTCAGTACTTC.

The chain carries TRBV29-1 and TRBJ2-3; no firm D call. V was pared by 3 bases and J by 2 bases, with 15 bases between. The CDR3 is made up of 15 amino acids. The V gene's germline CDR1 is SQVTM and CDR2 ANQGSEA. In DNA form, the CDR3 reads TGCAGCGTTGAGGATACTACCACCTACACAGATACGCAGTATTTT. Protein: CSVEDTTTYTDTQYF.

This clone was recorded only once. The chain is built from TRBV4-2 and TRBJ2-7; TRBD1 aligns across 7 bases. The ends lost 5 bases at V and 0 bases at J; junction bases unmatched: 4. This CDR3 has 14 residues. Germline loops: CDR1 LGHNA, CDR2 YNFKEQ. Here the CDR3 DNA reads TGTGCCAGCAGCATCCGGGACAGCTCCTACGAGCAGTACTTC. It is translated as CASSIRDSSYEQYF.

This chain uses TRBV30 with TRBJ1-5; no definite D call. Germline lookup yields CDR1 GTSNPN and CDR2 SVGIG (reference sequence). V was shortened by 2 bases and J by 4 bases, with 12 bases between the two germline ends. The CDR3 length is 14 residues. The CDR3 protein is CAWSPSLINQPQHF. In nucleotides, the CDR3 is TGTGCCTGGAGTCCGAGCCTAATTAATCAGCCCCAGCATTTT.

The chain has TRBV27 and TRBJ2-3, with TRBD2 matching over 10 bases. This CDR3 is built from 15 residues. CDR1 and CDR2 from the germline V gene are MNHEY and SMNVEV (reference sequence). V lost 3 bases and J lost 3; bases outside the gene matches: 3. In DNA form, the CDR3 reads TGTGCCAGCAGTTTGTCGGGACTAGCGACAGATACGCAGTATTTT. It encodes CASSLSGLATDTQYF.

The rearrangement uses TRBV6-5 and TRBJ1-5, with D perhaps matching TRBD1 (6 bases). Germline V gene data show CDR1 as MNHEY and CDR2 as SVGAGI. The CDR3 loop spans 14 amino acids. V gave up 5 bases and J gave up 5 bases, with 13 bases separating them. The CDR3 protein is CASSHREGDQPQHF. Here the CDR3 DNA reads TGTGCCAGCAGTCACAGGGAAGGGGATCAGCCCCAGCATTTT.

The chain couples TRBV2 to TRBJ1-6; D gene uncertain. The CDR3 covers 15 residues. V was clipped by 6 bases and J by 0 bases, with 9 bases between them. The V gene's germline CDR1 is SNHLY and CDR2 FYNNEI. The CDR3 coding sequence is TGTGCCAGCAGGTGGTCGAGCTCCTATAATTCACCCCTCCACTTT. Amino acids: CASRWSSSYNSPLHF.

The chain combines TRBV6-1 with TRBJ2-7; TRBD1 matches at 9 bases. Looked up from germline, CDR1 is MNHNS and CDR2 is SASEGT. This CDR3 has 13 residues. V trimming: 8 bases; J trimming: 1 base; junction bases outside the gene matches: 3. The CDR3 sequence is CASEGQGSYEQYF. CDR3 sequence (DNA): TGTGCCAGCGAGGGACAGGGTTCCTACGAGCAGTACTTC.

V gene TRBV23-1 combines with J gene TRBJ2-7, with D unresolved. TRBV23-1 is annotated as an ORF whose role is uncertain. Trimming took off 3 bases at V and 4 bases at J, with 10 bases between the two ends. This CDR3 spans 13 amino acids. CDR3 protein: CASSHQTMYEQYF. DNA for the CDR3: TGCGCCAGCAGTCACCAGACAATGTACGAGCAGTACTTC.